The 31 T cell receptor beta chains below come from one sample, sequenced in a study of T cells in localized non-small cell lung cancer. Generated by immunoSEQ multiplex PCR, the TCRdb table keeps only in-frame clones and is missing some. This sample carries roughly 4,000 clones, 33% of them seen once, and the ten largest clones take 7.1%. The sample in question was normal lung tissue next to the tumor, obtained before any cancer treatment. The receptors were gathered from a woman between 40 and 69 years old with stage I lung adenocarcinoma.

Comment on this clone: Its ends do not fully match the called genes, so a read error is possible. V gene TRBV6-8 combines with J gene TRBJ1-4; 10 bases are shared with TRBD1. Germline CDR1 MNHGY, CDR2 SAAAGT. The CDR3 contains 16 residues. The CDR3 DNA follows: TGTGCCATCAGTGGGACCATGGGGACAGGGGTGGAAAAACTGTTTTTT. Protein: CAISGTMGTGVEKLFF.

This chain joins TRBV10-2 and TRBJ2-7, with a weak D call TRBD1 (5 bases). Germline V gene lookup returns CDR1 WSHSY and CDR2 SAAADI. CDR3 length: 14 residues. V lost 4 bases and J lost 0, with 10 bases in between. DNA of the CDR3: TGCGCCAGCAGTGGACAGCCTAACTCCTACGAGCAGTACTTC. Translating gives CASSGQPNSYEQYF.

This clone was detected a few times. J is TRBJ1-1 and V is TRBV6-8; D is perhaps TRBD1 (5 bases). The V end lost 6 bases, the J end lost 6 bases, and 26 bases lay between the germline ends. Germline V CDR1 and CDR2: MNHGY, SAAAGT. CDR3 length: 17 amino acids. This CDR3 is CASSRDLTSTGFAEAFF. As DNA, the CDR3 is TGTGCCAGCAGCCGGGATCTGACGAGTACAGGTTTCGCTGAAGCTTTCTTT.

This rearrangement joins TRBV19 to TRBJ2-3; 10 bases map to TRBD2. V was pared by 5 bases and J by 4 bases, with 6 bases of the junction left unmatched. Germline lookup yields CDR1 LNHDA and CDR2 SQIVND (reference sequence). The CDR3 consists of 15 residues. CDR3 nucleotides: TGTGCCAGTAGTCCCCTAGCGGGAGTCTCAGATACGCAGTATTTT. This encodes CASSPLAGVSDTQYF.

The rearrangement joins TRBV10-2 to TRBJ2-7; a weak D match, TRBD2 (6 bases). The V gene's germline CDR1 is WSHSY and CDR2 SAAADI. CDR3 size: 15 residues. Between the trimmed V and J ends, which lost 0 bases and 4 bases, there was a span of 13 bases. The CDR3 DNA is TGCGCCAGCAGTGAGTCTCAAGGAGGGGAATACGAGCAGTACTTC. Residues: CASSESQGGEYEQYF.

The chain joins TRBV19 to TRBJ2-1; tentatively, D is TRBD1 (6 bases). Trimming stripped 5 bases from V and 2 bases from J, with 19 bases between. The CDR3 has 17 amino acids. CDR1 and CDR2 from the germline V gene are LNHDA and SQIVND (reference sequence). CDR3 protein: CASSPHPPGVTYNEQFF. As DNA, the CDR3 is TGTGCCAGTAGTCCCCATCCACCAGGGGTGACCTACAATGAGCAGTTCTTC.

This clone came up a few times. Compared with germline, one end of the junction differs, possibly owing to a read error. The CDR3 DNA follows: TGCGCCATCAGTGATCAGAACGAGGGAGATTCACCCCTCCACTTT. Residues: CAISDQNEGDSPLHF. The rearrangement joins TRBV10-2 to TRBJ1-6; D unclear. The length of the CDR3 is 15 residues. Germline CDR1 WSHSY, CDR2 SAAADI.

The V gene is TRBV28, the J gene TRBJ1-5; 7 nucleotides align to TRBD1. V lost 4 bases, J lost 6 bases, and 21 bases stayed unmatched. Germline V gene data show CDR1 as MDHEN and CDR2 as SYDVKM. This CDR3 comprises 19 residues. CDR3 loop: CASSSPFKGASGWGQPQHF. For the CDR3, the DNA is TGTGCCAGCAGTTCCCCCTTTAAGGGGGCTTCTGGTTGGGGTCAGCCCCAGCATTTT.

V usage is TRBV10-2 and J usage is TRBJ2-2, with D perhaps TRBD1 or TRBD2 (5 bases each). The CDR3 extends over 14 amino acids. V dropped 4 bases and J dropped 1 base, with 7 bases sitting between them. Germline CDR1 WSHSY, CDR2 SAAADI. The CDR3 loop reads CASSVGGNTGELFF. CDR3 nucleotides: TGCGCCAGCAGTGTTGGGGGGAACACCGGGGAGCTGTTTTTT.

The chain couples TRBV30 to TRBJ2-2, with D perhaps assigned TRBD1 or TRBD2 (5 bases each). The CDR3 runs to 14 residues. V dropped 0 bases and J dropped 5 bases, with 10 bases sitting between them. The germline gives CDR1 GTSNPN, CDR2 SVGIG (reference sequence). The CDR3 loop reads CAWSVHGATGELFF. CDR3 bases: TGTGCCTGGAGTGTACACGGGGCGACCGGGGAGCTGTTTTTT.

The V call is TRBV6-8, the J call TRBJ2-3, with 11 bases matching TRBD2. V dropped 7 bases and J dropped 2; count of bases not matched to a gene: 5. Germline V CDR1 and CDR2: MNHGY, SAAAGT. The CDR3 extends over 15 amino acids. As DNA, the CDR3 is TGTGCCAGCAATCCGGGACTAGCGGTCACAGATACGCAGTATTTT. This translates into CASNPGLAVTDTQYF.

This clone turned up a few times. The J gene is TRBJ1-1, the V gene TRBV19, with 9 bases aligning to TRBD1. Germline CDR1 is LNHDA and CDR2 is SQIVND (reference sequence). V shed 7 bases and J 4 bases; nucleotides not matched to a gene: 10. This CDR3 has 15 amino acids. CDR3: CASITAGQGGTEAFF. CDR3 DNA: TGTGCCAGTATAACCGCGGGACAGGGTGGCACTGAAGCTTTCTTT.

This clone rates as medium-sized (0.01 to 0.1%). The chain couples TRBV11-3 to TRBJ2-2; D may be TRBD1 (5 bases). The germline V gene encodes CDR1 SGHNT and CDR2 YENEEA. CDR3 size: 17 residues. Trimming cost V 0 bases and J 3 bases, with 14 bases left between them. CDR3 residues: CASSLDRQGRYTGELFF. The CDR3 nucleotides are TGTGCCAGCAGCTTAGATAGGCAGGGCCGTTACACCGGGGAGCTGTTTTTT.

The rearrangement uses TRBV10-1 and TRBJ1-5; 7 bases agree with TRBD1. Per germline, CDR1 WNHNN and CDR2 SYGVQD (reference sequence). The length of the CDR3 is 14 residues. V lost 2 bases to trimming and J lost 4 bases; unmatched junction nucleotides: 2. Written as DNA, the CDR3 is TGCGCCAGCAGTGAGACAGGGGCGAATCAGCCCCAGCATTTT. This translates into CASSETGANQPQHF.

The V gene is TRBV11-3, the J gene TRBJ1-2, with D maybe TRBD1 (5 bases). The CDR3 totals 16 residues. Germline CDR1 is SGHNT and CDR2 is YENEEA. With 7 bases removed from V and 5 bases from J, the gap between germline ends came to 23 bases. The CDR3 sequence is CASTEAPQAKKYGYTF. CDR3 coding DNA: TGTGCCAGCACCGAGGCCCCACAGGCGAAAAAATATGGCTACACCTTC.

The J gene is TRBJ2-7, the V gene TRBV6-8; a weak D match, TRBD1 (5 bases). Deletions cut 5 bases from V and 6 bases from J, with 11 bases between. CDR1 MNHGY and CDR2 SAAAGT come from the germline V gene. CDR3 length: 12 amino acids. The CDR3 DNA reads as TGTGCCAGCAGTACAGGCGTCGGCGAGCAGTACTTC. This translates into CASSTGVGEQYF.

J is TRBJ2-1 and V is TRBV5-1, with TRBD1 matching 9 bases. The CDR3 runs 14 residues. CDR1 is SGHRS and CDR2 is YFSETQ in the germline V gene. V gave up 5 bases and J gave up 9 bases; unmatched junction bases: 9. The CDR3 region has the DNA TGCGCCAGCAGTGTTACAGGGGGCGAAAGTGAGCAGTTCTTC. This codes for CASSVTGGESEQFF.

The gene calls are TRBV6-8 and TRBJ1-1; tentatively, D is TRBD1 (5 bases). The CDR3 is made up of 16 amino acids. Germline loops: CDR1 MNHGY, CDR2 SAAAGT. V was pared by 6 bases and J by 0 bases, with 17 bases between. CDR3 amino acids: CASRPGPMWMNTEAFF. As DNA, the CDR3 is TGTGCCAGCAGGCCAGGGCCGATGTGGATGAACACTGAAGCTTTCTTT.

The chain is built from TRBV10-2 and TRBJ2-1; 9 bases line up with TRBD2. Germline loops: CDR1 WSHSY, CDR2 SAAADI. CDR3 length: 15 amino acids. Trimming removed 5 bases from V and 6 bases from J; junction bases left unmatched: 8. The CDR3 DNA is TGCGCCAGCAGTAAGGGGGGACTAGCTCTCAATGAGCAGTTCTTC. Protein product: CASSKGGLALNEQFF.

The genes are TRBV6-8 and TRBJ2-5; D is possibly TRBD1 or TRBD2 (5 bases each). The length of the CDR3 is 15 residues. V gave up 6 bases and J gave up 5 bases, with 19 bases separating them. Germline V gene sequence: CDR1 MNHGY, CDR2 SAAAGT. The CDR3 spells CASSRTWGTEETQYF. DNA for the CDR3: TGTGCCAGCAGCCGAACTTGGGGGACGGAGGAGACCCAGTACTTC.

A few counts support this clone. The gene calls are TRBV23-1 and TRBJ2-7; 11 bases are a match to TRBD2. TRBV23-1 qualifies as an ORF whose function is uncertain. J lost 3 bases, V lost 6 bases, and 7 bases had no gene match. The CDR3 is made up of 15 amino acids. DNA for the CDR3: TGCGCCAGCAGCCAAGGGGGGACTAGCGGCTACGAGCAGTACTTC. Translation: CASSQGGTSGYEQYF.

This clone has more than one count but fewer than ten. This chain connects TRBV28 to TRBJ2-4; TRBD2 agrees at 8 bases. The CDR3 runs 15 residues. CDR1 is MDHEN and CDR2 is SYDVKM in the germline V gene. Losses at the gene ends were 3 bases for V and 5 bases for J; bases not matched to a gene: 6. The CDR3, as DNA: TGTGCCAGCAGTTTTACGGGAGGGGGGGAAAACATTCAGTACTTC. Translation gives CASSFTGGGENIQYF.

The J gene is TRBJ1-1, the V gene TRBV5-1; no clear D. CDR1 and CDR2 (germline): SGHRS, YFSETQ. The CDR3 runs to 14 residues. Between the trimmed V and J ends, which lost 4 bases and 2 bases, there was a span of 12 bases. In nucleotides, the CDR3 is TGCGCCAGCAGCCCGGACGGGATAAACACTGAAGCTTTCTTT. Its translation: CASSPDGINTEAFF.

This sequence joins TRBV9 and TRBJ1-6; 7 nucleotides match TRBD1. Looked up from germline, CDR1 is SGDLS and CDR2 is YYNGEE. V gave up 5 bases and J gave up 6 bases; unmatched junction bases: 14. CDR3 length equals 17 residues. The CDR3 DNA sequence: TGTGCCAGCAGTGTCTTTAAGTCCGGGACAGTTAATTCACCCCTCCACTTT. This sequence encodes CASSVFKSGTVNSPLHF.

This chain uses TRBV9 with TRBJ2-5, with TRBD2 identical over 15 bases. In germline, CDR1 is SGDLS, CDR2 YYNGEE. The CDR3 length is 17 residues. The trim removed 4 bases at V and 3 bases at J, leaving 7 bases unmatched. In nucleotides, the CDR3 is TGTGCCAGCAGCCCCCGGACTAGCGGGGGGGATGAAGAGACCCAGTACTTC. Its translation is CASSPRTSGGDEETQYF.

This clone appeared a few times. This rearrangement joins TRBV1 to TRBJ1-1. TRBV1 is classified as a pseudogene. CDR3 length equals 15 residues. The CDR3 DNA follows: TGCGCCAGCAGCCAAGATCGCGGGAGCGGCACTGAAGCTTTCTTT. This codes for CASSQDRGSGTEAFF.

This clone has just a few counts. The J gene is TRBJ2-7, the V gene TRBV14, with D possibly TRBD1 on 5 matching bases. V lost 3 bases and J lost 3, with 15 bases in between. The germline V gene has CDR1 SGHDN and CDR2 FVKESK. This CDR3 comprises 15 residues. The CDR3 DNA reads as TGTGCCAGCAGCCATCTAGGGGCCTCTGACTACGAGCAGTACTTC. Translation: CASSHLGASDYEQYF. Combining the CDR3 with reference TRBV14 and TRBJ2-7 gives the whole variable domain EAGVTQFPSHSVIEKGQTVTLRCDPISGHDNLYWYRRVMGKEIKFLLHFVKESKQDESGMPNNRFLAERTGGTYSTLKVQPAELEDSGVYFCASSHLGASDYEQYFGPGTRLTVT.

The chain couples TRBV19 to TRBJ1-5; 7 bases are shared with TRBD1. V dropped 4 bases and J dropped 0; count of bases not matched to a gene: 3. CDR3 length: 15 residues. Germline lookup yields CDR1 LNHDA and CDR2 SQIVND (reference sequence). In DNA, the CDR3 is TGTGCCAGTAGTACCGGGACAGCTAGCAATCAGCCCCAGCATTTT. It codes for CASSTGTASNQPQHF.

The chain couples TRBV29-1 to TRBJ2-3, with TRBD2 matching 8 bases. Unmatched junction bases numbered 15, after V lost 7 bases and J lost 0 bases. The CDR3 covers 17 residues. In germline, CDR1 is SQVTM, CDR2 ANQGSEA. The CDR3 DNA sequence: TGCAGCGCAAACCCCGCCACTAGCGGCCATAGCACAGATACGCAGTATTTT. Translating gives CSANPATSGHSTDTQYF.

The chain joins TRBV9 to TRBJ1-4; D call uncertain. This CDR3 comprises 14 residues. Germline CDR1 and CDR2: SGDLS and YYNGEE. V was shortened by 4 bases and J by 6 bases, with 13 bases between the two germline ends. CDR3 sequence: CASSQGQDYEKLFF. The CDR3 DNA reads as TGTGCCAGCAGCCAAGGGCAGGACTATGAAAAACTGTTTTTT.

This clone came up a few times. The V gene is TRBV6-8, the J gene TRBJ1-2; D is unclear. V was trimmed by 2 bases and J by 8 bases, leaving 12 bases between them. Per germline, CDR1 MNHGY and CDR2 SAAAGT. The CDR3 spans 13 residues. CDR3 bases: TGTGCCAGCAGTTACCGAGAGAATGAGGGCTACACCTTC. Protein: CASSYRENEGYTF.